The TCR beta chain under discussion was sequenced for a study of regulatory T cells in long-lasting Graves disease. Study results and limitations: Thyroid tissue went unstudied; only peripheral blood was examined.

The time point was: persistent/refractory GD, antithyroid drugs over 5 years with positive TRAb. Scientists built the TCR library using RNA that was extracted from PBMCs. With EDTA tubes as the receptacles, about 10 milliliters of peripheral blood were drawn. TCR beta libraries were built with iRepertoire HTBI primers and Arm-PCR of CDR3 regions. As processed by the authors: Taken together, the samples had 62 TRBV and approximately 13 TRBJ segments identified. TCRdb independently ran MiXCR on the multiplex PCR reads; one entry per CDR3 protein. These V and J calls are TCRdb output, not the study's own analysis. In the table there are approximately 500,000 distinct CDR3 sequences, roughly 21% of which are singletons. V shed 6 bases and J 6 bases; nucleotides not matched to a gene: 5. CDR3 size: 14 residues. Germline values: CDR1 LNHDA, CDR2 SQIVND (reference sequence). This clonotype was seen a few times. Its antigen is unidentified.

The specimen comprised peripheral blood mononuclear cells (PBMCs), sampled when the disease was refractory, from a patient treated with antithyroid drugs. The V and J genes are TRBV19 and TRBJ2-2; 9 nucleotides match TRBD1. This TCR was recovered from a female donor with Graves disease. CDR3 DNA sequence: TGTGCCAGTAGGGACAGGGGTTTTTCCGGGGAGCTGTTTTTT. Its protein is CASRDRGFSGELFF.